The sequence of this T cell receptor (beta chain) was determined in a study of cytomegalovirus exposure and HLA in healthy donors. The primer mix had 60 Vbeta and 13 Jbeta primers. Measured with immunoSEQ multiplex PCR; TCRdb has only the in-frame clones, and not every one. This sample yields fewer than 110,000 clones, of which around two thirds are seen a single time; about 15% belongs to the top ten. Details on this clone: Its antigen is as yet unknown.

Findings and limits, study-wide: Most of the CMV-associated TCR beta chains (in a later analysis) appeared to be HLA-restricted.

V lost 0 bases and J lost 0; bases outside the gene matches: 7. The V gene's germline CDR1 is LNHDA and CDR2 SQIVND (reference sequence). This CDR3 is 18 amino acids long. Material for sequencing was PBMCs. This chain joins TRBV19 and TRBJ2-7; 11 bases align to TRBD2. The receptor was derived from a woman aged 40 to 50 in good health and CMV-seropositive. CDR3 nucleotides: TGTGCCAGTAGTATAGACGCCCGGACTAGCGGGTCCTCCTACGAGCAGTACTTC. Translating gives CASSIDARTSGSSYEQYF.